The present T cell receptor beta chain was sequenced within a study of cytomegalovirus exposure and HLA in healthy donors (dated by TCRdb to about 2017). At the level of the whole study: According to an earlier analysis of 550 to 700 of the donors, about 179 million T cells yielded some 110 million unique TCR beta sequences and roughly 280 Gb of sequence data. In an earlier analysis of a few hundred of the donors, high-throughput TCR beta sequencing was used to judge whether each TCR beta V gene segment behaved as functional or pseudogenic. All discovery cohort repertoires had been generated on a single sequencing platform. In addition to the first cohort of hundreds of subjects, a separate validation cohort of 120 different subjects was used. A few DR-DQ haplotypes were treated as single units for association and clustering because of strong linkage in the cohort. A later analysis re-examined previously published TCR beta repertoires from several hundred donors and added high-resolution HLA genotyping to investigate patterns of TCR occurrence. To predict cytomegalovirus infection status, the study combined high-throughput TCR immunosequencing, statistical association of individual TCRs with disease status, and machine learning. On average, approximately 250,000 unique TCR beta nucleotide sequences were sequenced per donor among about 400 genotyped donors of the cohort, with 15% to 20% of those sequences being non-productive. Roughly 290 gigabases of sequencing data and around 88 million unique TCR sequences made up an early release that covered nearly 650 HLA-typed donors. HLA typing covered class I and class II loci at four-digit resolution. The number of typed donors differed by locus: 629-630 for A, B, C, DRB1 and DQB1; about 520 for DQA1; over 600 for DPA1; and some 430 for DPB1. The study aimed to test whether signatures of past pathogen exposure could be identified by cataloging public T cell receptors. Donor age, sex, ethnicity and CMV serostatus were compiled alongside the repertoire data. Among the roughly 390 genotyped donors, about 83% belonged to the genetic ancestry cluster associated with self-reported Caucasian donors. Genome-wide SNP genotypes for about 55% of the roughly 670 donors were used in a later genetic analysis, which treated that subset as a discovery cohort. In the later analysis, no new phenotypic data were used to find candidate immune exposures; instead, reliance was placed on TCR beta sequences and their occurrence across donors. Using immunosequencing, the study profiled T cell repertoires from about 610 subjects and related those repertoires to cytomegalovirus serostatus. Here is what the overall study found, with its caveats: V-gene and J-gene trimming of TCR beta chains was associated with a missense DCLRE1C variant in a later genetic analysis, and the association was replicated in an independent cohort. A later analysis found that HLA-associated TCR beta chains were more clonally expanded and had lower generation probabilities than equally common non-associated chains. Cytomegalovirus status was reported to be diagnosed by the classifier with high specificity and sensitivity in both the original and validation cohorts. Immune exposure information for the cohort was limited to CMV serostatus. A group of highly shared sequence variants was considered likely to be a technical artifact of the sequencing pipeline. In the study, 150 to 200 TCR beta chains were listed as associated with cytomegalovirus. Specific HLA alleles were associated with about 17,000 TCR beta sequences at a false discovery rate of 0.05 in a later analysis. Only TCR beta chains were sequenced in this cohort, and the absence of alpha or paired-chain data limited detectable features. Roughly 15 rarely observed V segments, including chromosome 9 orphons, were excluded from the earlier analysis of about 500 of the donors because counts were too low. According to a later analysis, most CMV-associated TCR beta chains appeared to be HLA-restricted, and the HLA associations seemed to be driven largely by CMV exposure. HLA typing was unavailable for some donors at each locus, so association tests used only the typed subset. The 87-base-pair reads could not distinguish some IMGT-functional V segments, including TRBV6-2 and TRBV6-3, so those segments were excluded. Presence/absence analyses assumed roughly uniform sequencing depth across donors, an assumption that may not hold. A further reported finding was that TCR beta sequences accurately predicted the HLA-A and HLA-B alleles for most subjects in the first cohort. Linkage disequilibrium might explain the correlated functional status among segregating V segments, but an unknown experimental factor could not be excluded. Several of the top co-occurrence clusters appeared to be linked to parvovirus B19, influenza, CMV and Epstein-Barr virus, according to a later analysis. In an earlier analysis of around 600 of the donors, most TCR beta V segments appeared in productive rearrangements about 87% or about 30% of the time, broadly matching IMGT annotations. When HLA alleles, especially DR and DQ, strongly co-occurred, attributing TCR associations to individual alleles was difficult. According to a later genetic analysis, donors in an Asian-associated ancestry cluster had fewer N-insertions in productive TCRs than the approximately 670-donor mean. According to the authors, the approach could potentially be generalized to other disease states and immunological phenotypes. In vitro tests confirmed that a few of the cytomegalovirus-associated TCR beta chains recognize cytomegalovirus antigens. In a later analysis, the rate of TCR association differed among HLA loci, with DRB1 alleles having the most associated TCRs and HLA-C alleles having the fewest. Most TCR sequences were observed very rarely across donors, whereas some public TCRs were present in many individuals.

The germline V gene encodes CDR1 SGHTA and CDR2 FQGTGA. A distance of 15 bases separates the germline ends of V and J, which lose 5 bases and 5 bases respectively. Reading from cysteine to phenylalanine, the CDR3 counts 14 amino acids. Just the 42-base CDR3 DNA is kept, in frame starting at base 1. In regard to this clone: Its recognized antigen is unknown. One base away there is no much larger clone; base qualities are not given.

The cohort was made up of roughly 670 healthy bone marrow donors. Cohort members were all nominally healthy when sampled, although unrecorded immune exposures were likely present. The donor tested CMV seronegative, placing the donor among the roughly 350 seronegative members of the cohort. A peripheral blood sample was provided by each donor, and peripheral blood mononuclear cells were used for TCR beta sequencing. The Qiagen DNeasy Blood Extraction Kit was used to extract genomic DNA from the blood cell samples. Receptor amplification or capture employed the immunoSEQ multiplex PCR assay. The multiplex PCR relied on a mix of 60 forward primers for TCR Vbeta segments and 13 reverse primers for TCR Jbeta segments. The CDR3 region of rearranged TCR beta genes was amplified from genomic DNA by a multiplex PCR assay. The Illumina HiSeq System was used to sequence the amplified TCR beta libraries as 87-base-pair reads. On the authors' methods: A later analysis tallied around 87 million unique TCR beta chains across the 610 or so repertoires, and approximately 9.9 million of those chains were shared by two or more donors. To remove PCR and sequencing errors, raw reads were error-corrected and collapsed into unique sequences using a nearest-neighbor algorithm that merged closely related sequences. To assign V, D and J gene segments, CDR3 sequences were aligned to IMGT reference sequences. For a sequence to be retained, a match of at least six nucleotides to both a V gene segment and a J gene segment was required. A rearrangement was called productive if the CDR3 had no stop codons and remained in frame with V and J, and every other rearrangement was called non-productive. CDR3 was defined by IMGT convention, running from the second conserved V-encoded cysteine to the conserved J-encoded phenylalanine. The earlier analysis of some 580 of the donors excluded any sequence lacking an unambiguous match to a single V gene segment. An earlier analysis of 587 of the donors classified V segments as functional when productive rearrangements were above 56.7% and as segregating when the standard deviation between donors was above 5%. A statistical classification framework was developed to diagnose cytomegalovirus status using the catalog of TCR beta chain sequences. A later analysis assigned V and J genes by comparing TCR nucleotide sequences with IMGT/GENE-DB human TR gene sequences. A later analysis assigned CDR3 sequences and most-parsimonious VDJ recombination scenarios with the TCRdist pipeline. In a later analysis, each TCR beta chain was defined by its CDR3 amino acid sequence together with its V-gene family, and reads lacking a unique V-gene family were excluded. In a later analysis, 450 to 600 highly shared, low-generation-probability nucleotide sequences were removed to address suspected cross-contamination and a sequencing artifact. For each public chain, a later analysis derived a clonal expansion index from normalized ranks of inferred template counts within each repertoire. In a later analysis, generation probabilities were computed with a VDJ recombination model fitted to out-of-frame rearrangements, and the resulting probabilities were checked against IGoR. Hypergeometric tests were used in a later analysis to score TCR-TCR, TCR-HLA and TCR-CMV co-occurrence, with a repertoire-size bias correction applied to the TCR pairs. To estimate false discovery rates, a later analysis permuted the HLA or CMV assignments 20 times. In a later analysis, co-occurring TCRs were grouped using DBSCAN, and TCRdist sequence similarity was added for clustering within HLA-allele-positive subsets. For co-occurrence clustering, repertoires with fewer than 30,000 or more than 120,000 public chains were excluded, along with five repertoires with anomalous nucleotide sharing. Sourced from immuneACCESS, this table was stored by TCRdb with only in-frame sequences that have V and J called. A share of the clones is absent; for the studies checked, an unresolved V gene accounts for under half, and the remainder has no known explanation. That table furnishes V, J and clone size, whereas the DNA furnished D and trimming. The sample table lists under 150,000 clones, 65% to 85% of them with a count of one. The ten biggest clones cover roughly 1.2% of the sample.

The sequenced material came from PBMCs. The rearranged chain carries TRBV7-3 and TRBJ2-5; a tentative D call is TRBD2 (5 bases match). This sequence was found in a boy aged 5 to 17 in good health and CMV-seronegative. The CDR3 protein sequence reads: CASSPSASRETQYF. Read as DNA, the sequence is TGTGCCAGCAGCCCCTCGGCTAGCCGGGAGACCCAGTACTTC.